A single sample gave rise to the 10 T cell receptor beta chains below, sequenced in a study of OX40 agonist ivuxolimab in advanced cancers. This table comes from immunoSEQ multiplex PCR, and its TCRdb copy is limited to in-frame clones, with some not included. The table shows some 45,000 clones, with around 85% occurring only once. Sequenced here: CD4+ or CD8+ T cells sorted from blood, sampled in a trial of the OX40 agonist ivuxolimab. Receptors originate from an adult with an advanced solid tumor such as melanoma, head and neck, liver or kidney cancer.

The J gene is TRBJ1-1, the V gene TRBV11-2; no definite D call. There are 17 residues in the CDR3. Trimming removed 1 base from V and 0 bases from J, with 15 bases in between. Germline assignment: CDR1 SGHAT and CDR2 FQNNGV. CDR3 nucleotide sequence: TGTGCCAGCAGCTTAGCCCCACAGACGGTCGTGAACACTGAAGCTTTCTTT. Its protein product is CASSLAPQTVVNTEAFF.

Remarks on this clone: Other DNA variants within this sample encode the same CDR3. DNA of the CDR3: TGCGCCAGCAGCTTGGCCGGAGCACGTGTAGACTATGGCTACACCTTC. Protein sequence: CASSLAGARVDYGYTF. The rearrangement joins TRBV5-1 to TRBJ1-2; no reliable D call. The CDR3 sequence is 16 residues long. Germline V gene data show CDR1 as SGHRS and CDR2 as YFSETQ. Trimming stripped 0 bases from V and 3 bases from J, with 15 bases between.

The chain uses TRBV7-2 and TRBJ2-5; TRBD2 agrees at 11 bases. V was pared by 5 bases and J by 4 bases, with 18 bases of the junction left unmatched. In germline, CDR1 is SGHTA, CDR2 FQGNSA. The CDR3 is 19 amino acids. As DNA, the CDR3 is TGTGCCAGCAGCCCGCTCCCTATGTCGACTAGCGGGGAACTAGAGACCCAGTACTTC. Translating gives CASSPLPMSTSGELETQYF.

The rearrangement links TRBV11-2 to TRBJ2-3; D unresolved. Germline assignment: CDR1 SGHAT and CDR2 FQNNGV. Trimming stripped 10 bases from V and 5 bases from J, with 16 bases between. The CDR3 extends over 13 amino acids. The CDR3 loop reads CATKKGAIDTQYF. The CDR3 nucleotides read TGTGCCACCAAGAAAGGAGCGATAGATACGCAGTATTTT. Looking up the rest from reference TRBV11-2 and TRBJ2-3 gives the full variable domain: EAGVAQSPRYKIIEKRQSVAFWCNPISGHATLYWYQQILGQGPKLLIQFQNNGVVDDSQLPKDRFSAERLKGVDSTLKIQPAKLEDSAVYLCATKKGAIDTQYFGPGTRLTVL.

The chain recombines TRBV14 with TRBJ2-1; possibly TRBD1 for D (6 bases). Germline V gene lookup returns CDR1 SGHDN and CDR2 FVKESK. CDR3 length: 19 amino acids. Trimming shortened V by 0 bases and J by 4 bases, and 22 bases separated the two germline ends. The CDR3 DNA reads as TGTGCCAGCAGCCAAGATTCGCGGTCTCGACAGGTTGTTTACAATGAGCAGTTCTTC. Translated, it gives CASSQDSRSRQVVYNEQFF.

The table lists this clone with a count of one. This chain connects TRBV7-8 to TRBJ2-7; D gene ambiguous. V was clipped by 6 bases and J by 3 bases, with 9 bases between them. The CDR3 loop spans 12 amino acids. Looked up from germline, CDR1 is SGHVS and CDR2 is FQNEAQ. DNA of the CDR3: TGTGCCAGCAGTTCCTCCTACTACGAGCAGTACTTC. Protein product: CASSSSYYEQYF.

This sequence joins TRBV7-7 and TRBJ2-5; weak D call: TRBD1 (5 bases). Germline V gives CDR1 SSHAT, CDR2 FNYEAQ (reference sequence). V dropped 4 bases and J dropped 2 bases, with 14 bases sitting between them. The CDR3 runs 15 residues. The CDR3 DNA follows: TGTGCCAGCAGCTCGGAACAGGTTCCACAAGAGACCCAGTACTTC. It encodes CASSSEQVPQETQYF.

V gene TRBV6-1 combines with J gene TRBJ1-2, with D uncertain. Germline V lookup: CDR1 MNHNS, CDR2 SASEGT. V shed 3 bases and J shed 4 bases, with 21 bases lying between them. This CDR3 region has 17 residues. CDR3 DNA sequence: TGTGCCAGCAGTGATAGGGTCCCGGGCCGCATCTTCTATGGCTACACCTTC. Translation: CASSDRVPGRIFYGYTF.

The V call is TRBV27, the J call TRBJ1-1; D perhaps matches TRBD1 (5 bases). This CDR3 is built from 14 residues. Germline lookup yields CDR1 MNHEY and CDR2 SMNVEV (reference sequence). With 5 bases removed from V and 1 base from J, the gap between germline ends came to 11 bases. In nucleotides, the CDR3 is TGTGCCAGCAGTCTACAGGTGGGGAACACTGAAGCTTTCTTT. Translation: CASSLQVGNTEAFF.

The rearrangement joins TRBV11-2 to TRBJ2-5, with D tentatively TRBD1 or TRBD2 (6 bases each). Deletions cut 2 bases from V and 7 bases from J, with 14 bases between. Germline V gene lookup returns CDR1 SGHAT and CDR2 FQNNGV. The CDR3 spans 14 residues. CDR3 nucleotides: TGTGCCAGCAGCTTATATTCGGAGGGGGGGACCCAGTACTTC. Protein sequence: CASSLYSEGGTQYF.